This TCR beta chain was documented in a study of T-cell reconstitution after alpha-beta-depleted transplantation in children. This sample's TCRbeta library carried unique molecular identifier barcodes. In TCRdb, the PCR reads were re-called with MiXCR into one record per CDR3 protein. The table lists about 610,000 distinct CDR3 sequences, roughly a tenth of them singletons, with roughly 3.9% in the top ten. V dropped 4 bases and J dropped 5 bases, with 17 bases sitting between them. This CDR3 region has 15 residues. This clonotype was found a few times. Sequencing was performed on PBMCs from the stem cell graft donor, taken from the stem cell graft. This receptor was obtained from a human donor who donated a stem cell graft to a child with acute myeloid leukemia. The chain combines TRBV12-3 or TRBV12-4 with TRBJ2-5; D is perhaps TRBD1 (6 bases). For the CDR3, the DNA is TGTGCCAGCAGTTCCGGGACACCCGCACGGGAGACCCAGTACTTC. This sequence encodes CASSSGTPARETQYF.